The clone carrying this TCR beta chain was observed at least ten times. This entry is derived from a study of CD8 T cells in ankylosing spondylitis. Each CDR3 protein is one row after TCRdb ran MiXCR on the 5' RACE reads. The data hold about 42,000 distinct CDR3 sequences, with just under 4% observed a single time. This TCR was recovered from a female donor with ankylosing spondylitis or in good health (not recorded which). The source material was blood, either unsorted or a sorted T cell fraction (not recorded which).

CDR3 loop: CASSETWTPGPDTQYF. DNA for the CDR3: TGTGCCAGCAGCGAGACCTGGACCCCCGGGCCAGATACGCAGTATTTT. J is TRBJ2-3 and V is TRBV9; D ambiguous. Trimming left V 3 bases short and J 4 bases short, with 18 bases between. This CDR3 contains 16 residues. The V gene's germline CDR1 is SGDLS and CDR2 YYNGEE.